The TCR beta chain described here comes from a study of cytotoxic CD8 clonotypes in ibrutinib-treated CLL. Assay used: immunoSEQ multiplex PCR; TCRdb lists only in-frame clones, some missing. The sample holds 19,000 or so clones, around two thirds seen once. V lost 6 bases to trimming and J lost 5 bases; unmatched junction nucleotides: 7. The germline CDR1 and CDR2 sequences are MNHNY and SVGAGI (reference sequence). This CDR3 has 14 amino acids. The source is a human donor with chronic lymphocytic leukemia. The rearrangement links TRBV6-6 to TRBJ2-7, with TRBD2 identical over 10 bases. Sequencing used PBMCs, obtained after 12 months of ibrutinib treatment. The CDR3 here is CASRRLAGVDEQYF. CDR3 DNA sequence: TGTGCCAGCAGACGCCTAGCGGGAGTGGACGAGCAGTACTTC.